This T cell receptor beta chain was identified in a study of T cells after yellow fever vaccination (dated by TCRdb to about 2019). At the level of the whole study: The SMART-Seq v4 Ultra Low Input RNA kit was used to prepare libraries from fractions with low cell numbers. To follow T-cell clones before and after both primary and booster YFV17D yellow fever vaccination, bulk TCR alpha and beta repertoires underwent longitudinal sequencing. Two healthy male donors, one aged 18 to 30 and one aged 30 to 39 years, were included in the cohort. Blood samples were taken at several timepoints before and after primary and secondary immunization, and bulk PBMC replicates and cell subsets were isolated.

Paper-wide results and their limitations: A small fraction of clonotypes showed up in both the CD4 and CD8 compartments, probably as a result of convergent recombination. After the booster, most clones that had expanded after primary vaccination were detected again (around 96% of CD4 and more than 80% of CD8), suggesting broad maintenance of memory. Only a couple of donors were included in the study, so the extent to which the findings can be generalized is limited. The secondary T-cell response was found to be weaker but faster than the primary response, with a peak reached on day 5 rather than on day 15. Because abundant contaminating clonotypes from the bulk population could be contained in FACS-sorted repertoires, computational filtering was required.

The sample was run on an Illumina NovaSeq 6000. TCR cDNA was synthesized by 5'RACE template switching, which introduced a universal primer site and unique molecular identifiers. Priming for cDNA synthesis came from both the TCR alpha and TCR beta constant segments. Library amplification involved two PCR steps, and the second step added sample barcodes and sequencing adapters. Libraries were sequenced on Illumina HiSeq 2500 (2x100 bp) or NovaSeq (2x150 bp). The original pipeline was this. Demultiplexing of reads and collapsing into UMI consensus sequences were performed with MIGEC, and V(D)J alignment was carried out with MiXCR. Vaccine-responding clonotypes were defined with edgeR using replicate PBMC samples, requiring FDR below 0.01 and a log2 fold change above 5 up to day 15. Bulk clonotypes were assigned CD4 or CD8 identity according to which sequenced CD4 or CD8 repertoire held them at higher abundance. Through fastp at Q25 and MiXCR, TCRdb rebuilt clones from the public reads, retaining in-frame beta chains. CDR3 protein sequences are deduplicated, and each keeps its most common genes and DNA. These V and J calls derive from TCRdb rather than the authors' analysis. This sample has about 330,000 distinct CDR3 sequences in its table, and roughly 4.3% of those were observed once. The ten largest account for roughly 25% of the sample.

The treatment or condition label of this sample denotes: live attenuated yellow fever vaccine strain. Two biological replicates of bulk PBMCs were collected at each blood-draw timepoint. A standard Ficoll-Paque protocol was used to isolate PBMCs from peripheral blood. TriZol was used to extract RNA from bulk PBMCs, from CD4 and CD8 fractions, and from dextramer-positive and dextramer-negative fractions. In the germline V gene, CDR1 corresponds to SNHLY and CDR2 to FYNNEI. The V end gives up 4 bases and the J end 5 bases, leaving 8 bases in the junction not matched to a gene. From cysteine to phenylalanine, the CDR3 is 16 amino acids long. CDR3 DNA only is kept here, 48 bases in frame from base 1. This clonotype was picked up a small number of times. It lacks a known antigen. No quality values exist for individual bases; no much larger clone is one base distant.

Here the chain combines TRBV2 and TRBJ2-1, and TRBD2 aligns with 10 junction nucleotides. The sample here was PBMCs, taken 5 days after the yellow fever booster vaccination. This clonotype was sampled from a man aged 18 to 30 who received the YFV17D yellow fever vaccine. The CDR3: CASSVSSGGQNNEQFF. The bases read TGTGCCAGCAGTGTATCTAGCGGGGGCCAAAACAATGAGCAGTTCTTC.